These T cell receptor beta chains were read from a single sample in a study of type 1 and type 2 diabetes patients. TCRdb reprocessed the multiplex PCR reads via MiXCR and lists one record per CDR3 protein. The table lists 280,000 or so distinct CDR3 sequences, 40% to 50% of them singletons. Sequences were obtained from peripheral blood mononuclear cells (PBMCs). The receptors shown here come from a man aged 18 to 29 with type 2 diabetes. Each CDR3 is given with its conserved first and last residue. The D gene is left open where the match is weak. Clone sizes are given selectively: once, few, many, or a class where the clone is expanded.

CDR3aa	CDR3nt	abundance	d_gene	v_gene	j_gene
CASSTGLAADTQYF	TGTGCCAGCAGTACCGGACTAGCGGCAGATACGCAGTATTTT	.	TRBD2	TRBV2	TRBJ2-3
CASSSTSGGPGYTGELFF	TGTGCCAGCAGTTCCACTAGCGGGGGCCCCGGTTACACCGGGGAGCTGTTTTTT	.	TRBD2	TRBV12-3/TRBV12-4	TRBJ2-2
CASSSRVVDTQYF	TGTGCCAGCAGCTCGCGAGTAGTAGATACGCAGTATTTT	few	.	TRBV12-3/TRBV12-4	TRBJ2-3
CASRITGGGKLFF	TGTGCCAGCAGGATCACAGGGGGCGGAAAACTGTTTTTT	.	TRBD1	TRBV27	TRBJ1-4
CAGSIGDRYTGELFF	TGTGCCGGTAGTATAGGGGACAGGTATACCGGGGAGCTGTTTTTT	.	TRBD1	TRBV19	TRBJ2-2
CASSRGSVETQYF	TGTGCCAGCTCTAGGGGGAGCGTGGAGACCCAGTACTTC	few	.	TRBV6-6	TRBJ2-5
CATAEVGKGTQYF	TGTGCCACCGCCGAGGTAGGGAAAGGGACCCAGTACTTC	few	.	TRBV24-1	TRBJ2-5
CASSIDPGRGEHF	TGTGCCAGTAGTATAGACCCTGGGAGGGGCGAGCATTTT	.	.	TRBV19	TRBJ1-5
CASSIPQATYGYTF	TGTGCCAGTAGTATACCACAGGCAACCTATGGCTACACCTTC	.	.	TRBV19	TRBJ1-2
CSASVLTDTQYF	TGCAGTGCTAGCGTCCTTACAGATACGCAGTATTTT	.	.	TRBV20-1	TRBJ2-3
CASSTGQGDQPQHF	TGCGCCAGCAGCACAGGACAGGGCGATCAGCCCCAGCATTTT	few	TRBD1	TRBV5-1	TRBJ1-5
CASSLQGREGVSYEQYF	TGTGCCAGCAGCTTACAGGGCCGAGAAGGGGTCTCCTACGAGCAGTACTTC	.	.	TRBV11-2	TRBJ2-7
CASSLPRASYYEQYF	TGTGCCAGCTCCCTGCCTCGCGCCTCTTACTACGAGCAGTACTTC	.	.	TRBV28	TRBJ2-7
CATSLVGRHSSYEQYF	TGTGCCACCAGCTTAGTGGGCCGCCACAGCTCCTACGAGCAGTACTTC	.	.	TRBV7-2	TRBJ2-7
CASLITTGASGANVLTF	TGTGCCTCCCTCATAACTACAGGGGCCTCTGGGGCCAACGTCCTGACTTTC	few	TRBD1	TRBV30	TRBJ2-6
CASSYADSGANVLTF	TGTGCCAGCAGTTACGCCGACTCTGGGGCCAACGTCCTGACTTTC	.	.	TRBV6-5	TRBJ2-6
CASSSSGGEGETQYF	TGCGCCAGCAGCTCCAGCGGGGGCGAGGGAGAGACCCAGTACTTC	.	TRBD2	TRBV5-1	TRBJ2-5
CAISESNEQFF	TGTGCCATCAGTGAGTCGAATGAGCAGTTCTTC	few	.	TRBV10-3	TRBJ2-1
CAWRGGTEAFF	TGTGCCTGGAGAGGGGGCACCGAAGCTTTCTTT	.	TRBD1	TRBV30	TRBJ1-1
CASSPPDSYGYTF	TGTGCCAGCTCACCACCGGACAGCTATGGCTACACCTTC	.	.	TRBV18	TRBJ1-2
CASRKQGTDTQYF	TGTGCCAGCAGAAAACAGGGGACAGATACGCAGTATTTT	.	TRBD1	TRBV28	TRBJ2-3
CASSLISASDNEQFF	TGTGCCAGCAGCTTAATATCGGCAAGCGACAATGAGCAGTTCTTC	.	.	TRBV7-9	TRBJ2-1
CASSQGRESDEQFF	TGTGCCAGCAGCCAAGGGCGGGAGAGCGATGAGCAGTTCTTC	.	TRBD2	TRBV11-3	TRBJ2-1
CASSSGLAGGNEQFF	TGCGCCAGCAGCTCAGGACTAGCGGGAGGGAATGAGCAGTTCTTC	few	TRBD2	TRBV5-1	TRBJ2-1
CASRRTLNPYEQYF	TGTGCCAGCAGAAGGACCTTGAATCCCTACGAGCAGTACTTC	few	.	TRBV6-6	TRBJ2-7
CASSVRHFGEQYF	TGTGCCAGCAGCGTAAGGCATTTCGGGGAGCAGTACTTC	.	.	TRBV7-6	TRBJ2-7
CASSLAGTGGLTSGNTIYF	TGTGCCAGCAGCTTAGCTGGGACAGGGGGCTTAACCTCTGGAAACACCATATATTTT	.	TRBD1	TRBV7-2	TRBJ1-3
CASSEWLVRVGVNTEAFF	TGTGCCAGCAGTGAGTGGTTGGTCAGGGTGGGGGTGAACACTGAAGCTTTCTTT	.	.	TRBV2	TRBJ1-1
CASSFRLAGGSSETQYF	TGTGCCAGCAGTTTTCGGCTAGCGGGAGGGAGTTCCGAGACCCAGTACTTC	.	TRBD2	TRBV28	TRBJ2-5
CAWSQTGVNEKLFF	TGTGCCTGGAGTCAGACAGGGGTTAATGAAAAACTGTTTTTT	.	TRBD1	TRBV30	TRBJ1-4
CASGAAGLAYNEQFF	TGTGCCAGCGGCGCGGCGGGACTAGCCTACAATGAGCAGTTCTTC	.	TRBD2	TRBV7-2	TRBJ2-1
CATSRGTIGGPQETQYF	TGTGCCACTAGCAGAGGAACCATAGGAGGCCCCCAAGAGACCCAGTACTTC	.	.	TRBV15	TRBJ2-5
CSARDSLGKPVTDTQYF	TGCAGTGCTAGAGATTCCCTAGGCAAACCAGTAACAGATACGCAGTATTTT	.	.	TRBV20-1	TRBJ2-3
CASSVSGTTLGTQYF	TGTGCCAGCAGCGTGAGCGGGACTACACTCGGGACCCAGTACTTC	many	TRBD2	TRBV9	TRBJ2-5
CARVNTEAFF	TGTGCCAGAGTGAACACTGAAGCTTTCTTT	.	.	TRBV14	TRBJ1-1
CASRRTWAEAFF	TGTGCCAGCAGAAGGACGTGGGCTGAAGCTTTCTTT	.	.	TRBV28	TRBJ1-1
CASSTRLAGGLTDTQYF	TGTGCCAGCAGCACCAGACTAGCGGGGGGCCTTACAGATACGCAGTATTTT	few	TRBD2	TRBV7-8	TRBJ2-3
CASSQITLNLGQRYEQYF	TGTGCCAGCAGCCAGATAACCCTAAACCTGGGGCAGCGCTACGAGCAGTACTTC	.	.	TRBV11-2	TRBJ2-7
CASSPPPFGDYNEQFF	TGCGCCAGCAGCCCTCCGCCTTTCGGAGACTACAATGAGCAGTTCTTC	.	.	TRBV5-1	TRBJ2-1
CASSGRTVNVDTGELFF	TGTGCCAGCAGTGGTAGGACAGTCAACGTAGACACCGGGGAGCTGTTTTTT	few	.	TRBV12-3/TRBV12-4	TRBJ2-2
CASSLHGSDGYTF	TGTGCCAGCAGTTTACACGGGTCGGATGGCTACACCTTC	.	.	TRBV27	TRBJ1-2
CSARSISGSYNEQFF	TGCAGTGCTAGATCCATTAGCGGGAGTTACAATGAGCAGTTCTTC	few	TRBD2	TRBV20-1	TRBJ2-1
CATSDARSGANVLTF	TGTGCCACCAGTGATGCTCGCTCTGGGGCCAACGTCCTGACTTTC	.	.	TRBV24-1	TRBJ2-6
CASSEWSGFTDTQYF	TGTGCCAGCAGTGAATGGAGTGGATTCACAGATACGCAGTATTTT	few	.	TRBV2	TRBJ2-3